The 29 T cell receptor beta chains below were found in one sample sequenced in a study of CD8 T cells in ankylosing spondylitis. TCRdb analysed the 5' RACE reads with MiXCR anew, one entry per CDR3 protein. The sample lists 150,000 to 200,000 distinct CDR3 sequences; roughly 11% were seen once. The sample comprised blood, either unsorted or a sorted T cell fraction (not recorded which). These receptors were obtained from a male donor with ankylosing spondylitis or in good health (not recorded which).

The chain is built from TRBV28 and TRBJ2-2; no firm D call. Germline-derived CDR1 and CDR2 are MDHEN and SYDVKM. The germline V and J ends were trimmed by 6 bases and 5 bases, with 13 bases remaining between them. The CDR3 covers 14 residues. The CDR3 DNA is TGTGCCAGCAGCCTCGGTGTCCTTACCGGGGAGCTGTTTTTT. Its protein is CASSLGVLTGELFF. Together with reference TRBV28 and TRBJ2-2, the CDR3 gives the full variable domain: DVKVTQSSRYLVKRTGEKVFLECVQDMDHENMFWYRQDPGLGLRLIYFSYDVKMKEKGDIPEGYSVSREKKERFSLILESASTNQTSMYLCASSLGVLTGELFFGEGSRLTVL.

There are many counts of this clonotype. The genes are TRBV27 and TRBJ2-1; maybe TRBD1 (6 bases). The CDR3 runs 12 residues. With 5 bases removed from V and 9 bases from J, the gap between germline ends came to 11 bases. CDR1 and CDR2 from the germline V gene are MNHEY and SMNVEV (reference sequence). Here the CDR3 reads CASSVGGREQFF. The CDR3 region has the DNA TGTGCCAGCAGTGTAGGGGGACGTGAGCAGTTCTTC.

This clonotype was observed at least ten times. This sequence joins TRBV9 and TRBJ2-5; D might be TRBD1 (5 bases). Germline loops: CDR1 SGDLS, CDR2 YYNGEE. Trimming cost V 0 bases and J 5 bases, with 11 bases left between them. This CDR3 comprises 14 residues. The CDR3 reads CASSVEGLRETQYF. The DNA for the CDR3 is TGTGCCAGCAGCGTAGAGGGGTTAAGGGAGACCCAGTACTTC. The whole variable domain, remainder taken from reference TRBV9 and TRBJ2-5, is DSGVTQTPKHLITATGQRVTLRCSPRSGDLSVYWYQQSLDQGLQFLIQYYNGEERAKGNILERFSAQQFPDLHSELNLSSLELGDSALYFCASSVEGLRETQYFGPGTRLLVL.

V gene TRBV6-2 or TRBV6-3 combines with J gene TRBJ2-2; D is unclear. V was pared by 0 bases and J by 4 bases, with 6 bases between. The CDR3 has 14 amino acids. CDR1 MNHEY and CDR2 SVGEGT come from the germline V gene. The CDR3 DNA reads TGTGCCAGCAGTTACTCTGGGTTCACCGGGGAGCTGTTTTTT. Amino acid sequence: CASSYSGFTGELFF.

The sample holds many counts of this clonotype. The CDR3 loop reads CASSRGRAGQPQHF. As DNA, the CDR3 is TGTGCCAGCAGCCGAGGACGGGCCGGGCAGCCCCAGCATTTT. J is TRBJ1-5 and V is TRBV3-1; D ambiguous. The CDR3 consists of 14 residues. The germline gives CDR1 LGHDT, CDR2 YNNKEL (reference sequence). Trimming stripped 4 bases from V and 7 bases from J, with 14 bases between.

Only a few counts were recorded for this clonotype. The J gene is TRBJ2-7, the V gene TRBV10-2; D is unresolved. From germline, CDR1 is WSHSY and CDR2 SAAADI. V was pared by 7 bases and J by 2 bases, with 9 bases between. The CDR3 runs to 12 residues. The CDR3 is CASKSDPYEQYF. The CDR3 DNA sequence: TGCGCCAGCAAGTCGGATCCCTACGAGCAGTACTTC.

There are many counts of this clonotype. The rearrangement joins TRBV3-1 to TRBJ2-7; TRBD2 agrees at 9 bases. The V segment lost 0 bases and the J segment 3 bases; nucleotides outside the gene matches: 6. Germline values: CDR1 LGHDT, CDR2 YNNKEL (reference sequence). This CDR3 comprises 16 residues. The DNA of the CDR3 is TGTGCCAGCAGCCAAGAGGTGGAGACTAGCGGCTACGAGCAGTACTTC. Its protein is CASSQEVETSGYEQYF.

This clonotype was recorded many times. The V and J genes are TRBV15 and TRBJ1-2; D is unresolved. Between the trimmed V and J ends, which lost 0 bases and 0 bases, there was a span of 14 bases. CDR3 size: 17 residues. Germline-derived CDR1 and CDR2 are LNHNV and YYDKDF (reference sequence). CDR3 sequence: CATSRDAVAAANYGYTF. The CDR3 DNA is TGTGCCACCAGCAGAGATGCGGTAGCAGCCGCTAACTATGGCTACACCTTC.

The genes are TRBV5-1 and TRBJ1-2; 7 bases fit TRBD1. The germline V gene encodes CDR1 SGHRS and CDR2 YFSETQ. V shed 4 bases and J 7 bases; nucleotides not matched to a gene: 7. This CDR3 contains 13 residues. CDR3 in amino acids: CASSQDRRRGYTF. The CDR3 DNA follows: TGCGCCAGCAGCCAGGACAGGCGACGTGGCTACACCTTC.

The gene calls are TRBV4-3 and TRBJ2-3, with TRBD2 as a possible D gene (5 bases). V lost 0 bases, J lost 4 bases, and 14 bases lay in between. The germline V gene encodes CDR1 LGHNA and CDR2 YSLEER. This CDR3 has 16 residues. The CDR3 region has the DNA TGCGCCAGCAGCCAAGATGGGGAGTTTGCGGCAGATACGCAGTATTTT. As protein: CASSQDGEFAADTQYF.

The CDR3 protein is CASSLASGTGVRETQYF. The CDR3 DNA reads as TGTGCCAGCAGCTTAGCATCCGGGACAGGGGTACGGGAGACCCAGTACTTC. V and J are TRBV7-2 and TRBJ2-5; 10 nucleotides align to TRBD1. This CDR3 has 17 residues. V shed 0 bases and J 5 bases; nucleotides not matched to a gene: 9. Germline lookup yields CDR1 SGHTA and CDR2 FQGNSA.

In this sample, this clonotype turned up many times. CDR3 in DNA: TGCGCCAGCAGCTTGCTGGGGCCCGGGGAGCTGTTTTTT. Translation gives CASSLLGPGELFF. The J gene is TRBJ2-2, the V gene TRBV5-1, with D possibly matching TRBD1 (5 bases). V was pared by 1 base and J by 6 bases, with 7 bases between. The germline gives CDR1 SGHRS, CDR2 YFSETQ. This CDR3 is 13 amino acids long.

V is TRBV11-3 and J is TRBJ2-1; D remains unclear. Germline CDR1 is SGHNT and CDR2 is YENEEA. CDR3 length: 11 amino acids. The CDR3 loop is CVRLRGHEQFF. DNA of the CDR3: TGTGTCAGACTTAGAGGCCATGAGCAGTTCTTC.

Only a few counts were recorded for this clonotype. This sequence joins TRBV11-2 and TRBJ2-1; 8 bases map to TRBD1. CDR1 is SGHAT and CDR2 is FQNNGV in the germline V gene. Trimming cost V 0 bases and J 5 bases; bases outside gene matches: 12. This CDR3 has 18 residues. CDR3 sequence reads: CASSLDVGFATGDNEQFF. The CDR3 nucleotides are TGTGCCAGCAGCTTAGATGTCGGGTTTGCGACAGGGGACAATGAGCAGTTCTTC.

The J gene is TRBJ1-5, the V gene TRBV7-9; D is undetermined. There are 14 residues in the CDR3. V shed 0 bases and J shed 0 bases, with 3 bases lying between them. Per the germline V gene, CDR1 is SEHNR and CDR2 is FQNEAQ (reference sequence). CDR3 loop: CASSLAVSNQPQHF. The CDR3 nucleotides read TGTGCCAGCAGCTTAGCCGTTAGCAATCAGCCCCAGCATTTT.

This chain connects TRBV5-4 to TRBJ2-2, with TRBD1 identical over 9 bases. The ends lost 2 bases at V and 3 bases at J; junction bases unmatched: 5. Germline CDR1 and CDR2: SGHNT and YYREEE (reference sequence). This CDR3 is built from 16 residues. The CDR3 loop is CASSFQQGADTGELFF. Here the CDR3 DNA reads TGTGCCAGCAGCTTTCAACAGGGGGCGGACACCGGGGAGCTGTTTTTT.

This chain connects TRBV12-3 or TRBV12-4 to TRBJ1-1; 11 positions match TRBD1. The J segment lost 7 bases and the V segment lost 4 bases, leaving 5 bases of the junction unmatched. The CDR3 consists of 14 residues. CDR3 sequence: CASSYGTGGSEAFF. CDR3 bases: TGTGCCAGCAGTTACGGGACAGGGGGTAGTGAAGCTTTCTTT.

V usage is TRBV5-5 and J usage is TRBJ1-2; TRBD1 matches 7 bases. CDR1 and CDR2 (germline): SGHKS, YYEKEE (reference sequence). The CDR3 spans 15 residues. Trimming cost V 4 bases and J 0 bases; bases outside gene matches: 6. The CDR3 sequence is CASSPTDRPNYGYTF. DNA for the CDR3: TGTGCCAGCAGCCCAACGGACAGGCCTAACTATGGCTACACCTTC.

As to this clonotype: This may stem from a read error, because a much larger clone lies one nucleotide away. This chain uses TRBV4-2 with TRBJ1-1; 8 bases align to TRBD1. Germline V lookup: CDR1 LGHNA, CDR2 YNFKEQ. Trimming removed 0 bases from V and 6 bases from J; junction bases left unmatched: 6. The length of the CDR3 is 15 residues. The DNA for the CDR3 is TGTGCCAGCAGCCAAGAGACGACAGGGGACGCTGAAGCTTTCTTT. Encoded protein: CASSQETTGDAEAFF.

There are many counts of this clonotype. This chain links TRBV6-1 with TRBJ1-5; the D is unclear. The CDR3 has 15 amino acids. V lost 5 bases and J lost 0, with 11 bases in between. Per germline, CDR1 MNHNS and CDR2 SASEGT. CDR3 residues: CASSPMRDSNQPQHF. The CDR3 region has the DNA TGTGCCAGCAGTCCCATGCGGGATAGCAATCAGCCCCAGCATTTT.

This clonotype was counted a few times. CDR3 amino acids: CASRAGRVTNEKLFF. The DNA of the CDR3 is TGTGCCAGCAGGGCAGGACGGGTCACTAATGAAAAACTGTTTTTT. The chain carries TRBV6-1 and TRBJ1-4, with D hard to call. The germline CDR1 and CDR2 sequences are MNHNS and SASEGT. V lost 6 bases to trimming and J lost 2 bases, with 13 bases between them. This CDR3 has 15 amino acids.

In its sample, this clonotype was seen once. The chain has TRBV11-2 and TRBJ2-7; maybe TRBD1 (6 bases). V was pared by 2 bases and J by 6 bases, with 11 bases between. This CDR3 comprises 13 residues. Per the germline V gene, CDR1 is SGHAT and CDR2 is FQNNGV. Here the CDR3 DNA reads TGTGCCAGCAGCTTAATCGGACAGACCGAGCAGTACTTC. Its translation: CASSLIGQTEQYF.

With regard to this clonotype: A much more abundant neighbour one base away suggests this may be a read error. V usage is TRBV27 and J usage is TRBJ2-7; the match to TRBD2 covers 8 bases. Germline CDR1 reads MNHEY; CDR2 reads SMNVEV (reference sequence). The CDR3 sequence is 15 residues long. CDR3 sequence (DNA): TGTGCCAGCAGTTTATCGCTAGCGGGTCCCTACGAGCAGTGCTTC. Its translation is CASSLSLAGPYEQCF.

The chain couples TRBV15 to TRBJ2-5; D gene ambiguous. CDR3 length: 13 amino acids. CDR1 and CDR2 from the germline V gene are LNHNV and YYDKDF (reference sequence). The V gene lost 2 bases and the J gene lost 1 base, with 5 bases spanning the gap. CDR3 loop: CATSRRIQETQYF. The CDR3 nucleotides are TGTGCCACCAGCAGACGGATCCAAGAGACCCAGTACTTC.

This clonotype showed up just a few times. CDR3 nucleotides: TGTGCCACCAGTAGTGGGACAGGGGCGGGCACAGATACGCAGTATTTT. Translating gives CATSSGTGAGTDTQYF. The V and J genes are TRBV24-1 and TRBJ2-3; 10 bases align to TRBD1. This CDR3 has 16 amino acids. The germline V gene has CDR1 KGHDR and CDR2 SFDVKD. The V and J ends lost 6 bases and 1 base, in that order; junction bases with no gene match: 6.

The sample holds many counts of this clonotype. The rearrangement joins TRBV7-9 to TRBJ2-3; D call uncertain. The V gene lost 1 base and the J gene lost 6 bases, with 8 bases spanning the gap. The germline V gene has CDR1 SEHNR and CDR2 FQNEAQ (reference sequence). The CDR3 consists of 13 residues. CDR3 sequence (DNA): TGTGCCAGCAGCTTAGAGTATTTGGATACGCAGTATTTT. Translation gives CASSLEYLDTQYF.

This clonotype has at least ten counts. This chain joins TRBV7-8 and TRBJ1-5; 7 bases align to TRBD1. This CDR3 comprises 17 residues. Trimming at V came to 0 bases and at J to 2 bases, leaving 7 bases not matched to a gene. Per germline, CDR1 SGHVS and CDR2 FQNEAQ. This CDR3 is CASSLARQGFRNQPQHF. CDR3 nucleotide sequence: TGTGCCAGCAGCTTAGCAAGACAGGGCTTTCGCAATCAGCCCCAGCATTTT.

This clonotype was recorded many times. The V gene is TRBV6-1, the J gene TRBJ2-1, with 7 positions matching TRBD1. V was clipped by 7 bases and J by 4 bases; unmatched bases: 7. The CDR3 has 14 amino acids. The V gene's germline CDR1 is MNHNS and CDR2 SASEGT. CDR3 amino acids: CASTLTGRYNEQFF. CDR3 DNA sequence: TGTGCCAGCACCTTGACAGGGCGGTACAATGAGCAGTTCTTC.

This clonotype was recorded many times. V usage is TRBV12-3 or TRBV12-4 and J usage is TRBJ1-5, with a weak D call TRBD1 (5 bases). This CDR3 is 14 amino acids long. Trimming left V 3 bases short and J 6 bases short, with 12 bases between. CDR3 bases: TGTGCCAGCAGTTTCGGGGGTTTCGGTCAGCCCCAGCATTTT. Protein sequence: CASSFGGFGQPQHF.